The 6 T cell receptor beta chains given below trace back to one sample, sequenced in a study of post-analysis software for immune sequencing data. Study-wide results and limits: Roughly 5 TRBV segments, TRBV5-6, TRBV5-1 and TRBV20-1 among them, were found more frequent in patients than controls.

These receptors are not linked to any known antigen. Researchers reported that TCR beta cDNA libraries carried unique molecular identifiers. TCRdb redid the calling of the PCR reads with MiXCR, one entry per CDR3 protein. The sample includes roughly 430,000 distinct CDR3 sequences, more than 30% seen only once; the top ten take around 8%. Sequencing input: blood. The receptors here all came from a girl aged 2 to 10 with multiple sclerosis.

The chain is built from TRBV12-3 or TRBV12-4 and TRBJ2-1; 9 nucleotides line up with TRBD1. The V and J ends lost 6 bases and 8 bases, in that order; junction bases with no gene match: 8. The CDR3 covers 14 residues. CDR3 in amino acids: CASRWDRVGHEQFF. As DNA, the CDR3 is TGTGCCAGCAGGTGGGACAGGGTCGGGCATGAGCAGTTCTTC.

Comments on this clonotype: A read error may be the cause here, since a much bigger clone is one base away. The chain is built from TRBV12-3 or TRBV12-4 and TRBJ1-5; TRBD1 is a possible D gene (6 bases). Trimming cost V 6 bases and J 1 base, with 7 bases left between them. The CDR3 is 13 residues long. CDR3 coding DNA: TGTGCCAGCAGGGACAGAAGCAATCAGCCCCAGCATTTT. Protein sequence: CASRDRSNQPQHF.

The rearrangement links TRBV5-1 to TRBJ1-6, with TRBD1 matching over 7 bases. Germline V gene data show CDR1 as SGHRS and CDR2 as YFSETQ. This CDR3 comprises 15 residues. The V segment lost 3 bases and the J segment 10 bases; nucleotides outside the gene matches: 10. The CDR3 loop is CASSWRRTGLSPLHF. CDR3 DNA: TGCGCCAGCAGCTGGCGACGGACAGGCTTGTCACCCCTCCACTTT.

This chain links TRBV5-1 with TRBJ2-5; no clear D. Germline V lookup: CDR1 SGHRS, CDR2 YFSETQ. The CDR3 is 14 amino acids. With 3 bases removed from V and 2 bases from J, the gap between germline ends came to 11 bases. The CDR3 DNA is TGCGCCAGCAGCTCTCGGAGACTTCAAGAGACCCAGTACTTC. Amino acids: CASSSRRLQETQYF.

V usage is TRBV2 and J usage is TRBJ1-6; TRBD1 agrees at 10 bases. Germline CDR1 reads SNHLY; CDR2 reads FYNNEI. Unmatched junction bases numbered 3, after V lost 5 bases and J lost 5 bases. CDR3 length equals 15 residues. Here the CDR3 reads CASSRDRGHNSPLHF. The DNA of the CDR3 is TGTGCCAGCAGTAGGGACAGGGGCCATAATTCACCCCTCCACTTT. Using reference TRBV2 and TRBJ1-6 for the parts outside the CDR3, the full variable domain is EPEVTQTPSHQVTQMGQEVILRCVPISNHLYFYWYRQILGQKVEFLVSFYNNEISEKSEIFDDQFSVERPDGSNFTLKIRSTKLEDSAMYFCASSRDRGHNSPLHFGNGTRLTVT.

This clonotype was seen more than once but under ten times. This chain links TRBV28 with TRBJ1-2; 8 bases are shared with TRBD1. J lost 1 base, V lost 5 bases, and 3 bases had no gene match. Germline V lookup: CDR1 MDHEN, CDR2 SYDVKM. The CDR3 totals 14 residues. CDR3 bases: TGTGCCAGCAGTGGACAGGGCTTTAACTATGGCTACACCTTC. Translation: CASSGQGFNYGYTF.